A single sample is the source of the 24 T cell receptor beta chains below, sequenced in a study of Ad26.COV2.S vaccination and SARS-CoV-2 variants. Treatment of the sample: approximately 18 received Ad26.COV2.S at low or high dose, single or two shots; several received placebo; per-sample allocation not given. After the first vaccine or placebo injection, samples were drawn on day 63. The table came from immunoSEQ multiplex PCR; TCRdb's copy has only in-frame clones and leaves some out. The sample records a few hundred thousand clones, roughly 90% being singletons. Here the sequenced sample was peripheral blood, taken in a trial of Ad26.COV2.S vaccine versus placebo. All receptors come from a person aged 18-65 years who received the Ad26.COV2.S COVID-19 vaccine or a placebo.

The CDR3, as DNA: TGTGCCAGTGAGGGGCAGATAGTACGAGAGACCCAGTACTTC. As protein: CASEGQIVRETQYF. The V and J genes are TRBV5-8 and TRBJ2-5, with D tentatively TRBD1 or TRBD2 (5 bases each). With 8 bases removed from V and 4 bases from J, the gap between germline ends came to 18 bases. This CDR3 is built from 14 residues. The germline V gene encodes CDR1 SGHTS and CDR2 YDEGEE.

This clone showed up just once. The chain is built from TRBV11-3 and TRBJ2-5; no clear D gene. Between the trimmed V and J ends, which lost 3 bases and 4 bases, there was a span of 9 bases. CDR1 SGHNT and CDR2 YENEEA come from the germline V gene. This CDR3 spans 13 amino acids. CDR3 amino acids: CASSLTDGETQYF. CDR3 nucleotide sequence: TGTGCCAGCAGCTTGACGGACGGAGAGACCCAGTACTTC.

This rearrangement joins TRBV30 to TRBJ1-6, with D possibly being TRBD1 (5 bases). CDR3 length equals 15 residues. V gave up 1 base and J gave up 1 base, with 8 bases separating them. In germline, CDR1 is GTSNPN, CDR2 SVGIG (reference sequence). CDR3 amino acids: CAWSAGRSYNSPLHF. DNA for the CDR3: TGTGCCTGGAGTGCGGGGCGGTCCTATAATTCACCCCTCCACTTT.

The chain couples TRBV30 to TRBJ1-1; D unclear. Trimming removed 4 bases from V and 3 bases from J, with 15 bases in between. Germline V gene sequence: CDR1 GTSNPN, CDR2 SVGIG (reference sequence). The CDR3 loop spans 14 amino acids. CDR3 residues: CAWNSGAMDTEAFF. CDR3 sequence (DNA): TGTGCCTGGAATTCGGGAGCGATGGACACTGAAGCTTTCTTT.

This chain connects TRBV5-1 to TRBJ2-3; 8 nucleotides agree with TRBD2. The CDR3 has 14 amino acids. CDR1 and CDR2 from the germline V gene are SGHRS and YFSETQ. J lost 5 bases, V lost 4 bases, and 6 bases had no gene match. The CDR3 sequence: CASSQWTSLDTQYF. The CDR3 DNA follows: TGCGCCAGCAGCCAATGGACTAGCCTAGATACGCAGTATTTT.

This clone was detected only once. This rearrangement joins TRBV11-2 to TRBJ2-7, with 13 positions matching TRBD2. CDR1 SGHAT and CDR2 FQNNGV come from the germline V gene. The length of the CDR3 is 19 residues. The V segment lost 1 base and the J segment 2 bases; nucleotides outside the gene matches: 11. In nucleotides, the CDR3 is TGTGCCAGCAGCTTAGGGAGGACTAGCGGGAGTCTGGGGGCCTACGAGCAGTACTTC. As protein: CASSLGRTSGSLGAYEQYF.

The chain links TRBV6-5 to TRBJ1-6, with D unclear. V was cut by 5 bases and J by 7 bases, with 12 bases left in between. In germline, CDR1 is MNHEY, CDR2 SVGAGI. The CDR3 sequence is 14 residues long. CDR3 in DNA: TGTGCCAGCAGTCTCTTGGTCGGGAATTCACCCCTCCACTTT. It specifies CASSLLVGNSPLHF.

This chain joins TRBV5-6 and TRBJ2-1, with D uncertain. CDR3 length equals 15 residues. V lost 4 bases to trimming and J lost 0 bases, with 11 bases between them. Per the germline V gene, CDR1 is SGHDT and CDR2 is YYEEEE. For the CDR3, the DNA is TGTGCCAGCAGCCCTACACTCAGCTCCTACAATGAGCAGTTCTTC. Encoded protein: CASSPTLSSYNEQFF. Full variable domain (outside the CDR3, taken from reference TRBV5-6 and TRBJ2-1): DAGVTQSPTHLIKTRGQQVTLRCSPKSGHDTVSWYQQALGQGPQFIFQYYEEEERQRGNFPDRFSGHQFPNYSSELNVNALLLGDSALYLCASSPTLSSYNEQFFGPGTRLTVL.

The V call is TRBV28, the J call TRBJ2-2; D might be TRBD1 (6 bases). Trimming removed 6 bases from V and 5 bases from J, with 16 bases in between. The CDR3 is 15 residues long. Germline values: CDR1 MDHEN, CDR2 SYDVKM. As DNA, the CDR3 is TGTGCCAGCAGGCCGACCGGGACAAAAACCGGGGAGCTGTTTTTT. Its protein is CASRPTGTKTGELFF. Looking up the rest from reference TRBV28 and TRBJ2-2 gives the full variable domain: DVKVTQSSRYLVKRTGEKVFLECVQDMDHENMFWYRQDPGLGLRLIYFSYDVKMKEKGDIPEGYSVSREKKERFSLILESASTNQTSMYLCASRPTGTKTGELFFGEGSRLTVL.

This clone was seen once. The chain employs TRBV19 and TRBJ1-2; 9 nucleotides align to TRBD1. CDR3 size: 16 residues. V dropped 0 bases and J dropped 5; count of bases not matched to a gene: 7. Per germline, CDR1 LNHDA and CDR2 SQIVND (reference sequence). CDR3 region: CASSIDRGQGNYGYTF. CDR3 in DNA: TGTGCCAGTAGTATAGATCGGGGACAGGGTAATTATGGCTACACCTTC.

The rearrangement joins TRBV21-1 to TRBJ2-3; whether TRBD2, the table's D call, matches the DNA was not checked. TRBV21-1 is termed a pseudogene. The CDR3 loop spans 16 amino acids. CDR3 nucleotide sequence: TGTGCCAGCAGCAGACTAGACAGCTCTAGCACAGATACGCAGTATTTT. This sequence encodes CASSRLDSSSTDTQYF.

The V call is TRBV3-1 (or the pseudogene TRBV3-2), the J call TRBJ2-7; TRBD2 aligns across 7 bases. The CDR3 length is 13 residues. Germline V gene sequence: CDR1 LGHDT, CDR2 YNNKEL (reference sequence). J lost 6 bases, V lost 3 bases, and 5 bases had no gene match. CDR3 in DNA: TGTGCCAGCAGCCACGCCGGGAGGCGCGAGCAGTACTTC. It yields the protein CASSHAGRREQYF.

On this clone itself: Other DNA sequences within the sample encode an identical CDR3. V and J are TRBV6-2 or TRBV6-3 and TRBJ2-1; no clear D. Per the germline V gene, CDR1 is MNHEY and CDR2 is SVGEGT. V was pared by 2 bases and J by 0 bases, with 5 bases between. This CDR3 spans 14 amino acids. CDR3 amino acids: CASSYPSSYNEQFF. As DNA, the CDR3 is TGTGCCAGCAGTTACCCTTCCTCCTACAATGAGCAGTTCTTC.

The gene calls are TRBV4-2 and TRBJ2-1; no clear D gene. The CDR3 consists of 16 residues. CDR1 is LGHNA, CDR2 YNFKEQ, per germline. Trimming left V 0 bases short and J 5 bases short, with 14 bases between. CDR3 DNA: TGTGCCAGCAGCCAAGATACAGTCGCGCCAAACAATGAGCAGTTCTTC. The encoded protein is CASSQDTVAPNNEQFF.

The CDR3 reads CASSALTSGLYNEQFF. CDR3 nucleotide sequence: TGTGCCAGCAGTGCCCTTACTAGCGGGTTATACAATGAGCAGTTCTTC. The chain uses TRBV6-2 or TRBV6-3 and TRBJ2-1; TRBD2 agrees at 9 bases. CDR3 length: 16 amino acids. Per the germline V gene, CDR1 is MNHEY and CDR2 is SVGEGT. With V trimmed by 5 bases and J by 4 bases, 9 bases remained unmatched.

This chain uses TRBV5-5 with TRBJ2-3; tentatively, D is TRBD1 (5 bases). The CDR3 has 16 amino acids. V gave up 2 bases and J gave up 5 bases, with 18 bases separating them. Germline V gene sequence: CDR1 SGHKS, CDR2 YYEKEE (reference sequence). CDR3 sequence: CASSLVGVGRKDTQYF. The CDR3 DNA sequence: TGTGCCAGCAGCTTAGTAGGGGTAGGGCGGAAAGATACGCAGTATTTT.

This sequence joins TRBV7-3 and TRBJ1-1; 7 bases are shared with TRBD1. CDR1 is SGHTA, CDR2 FQGTGA, per germline. This CDR3 spans 16 amino acids. V dropped 2 bases and J dropped 4; count of bases not matched to a gene: 10. CDR3 loop: CASSLLAGGVGTEAFF. The CDR3 nucleotides are TGTGCCAGCAGCTTACTGGCAGGGGGAGTGGGCACTGAAGCTTTCTTT. The full variable domain, its missing parts supplied by reference TRBV7-3 and TRBJ1-1, is GAGVSQTPSNKVTEKGKYVELRCDPISGHTALYWYRQSLGQGPEFLIYFQGTGAADDSGLPNDRFFAVRPEGSVSTLKIQRTERGDSAVYLCASSLLAGGVGTEAFFGQGTRLTVV.

This chain connects TRBV25-1 to TRBJ2-5; no reliable D call. The CDR3 is made up of 13 amino acids. Looked up from germline, CDR1 is MGHDK and CDR2 is SYGVNS. Deletions cut 3 bases from V and 0 bases from J, with 5 bases between. CDR3 sequence reads: CASSDTNQETQYF. CDR3 DNA: TGTGCCAGCAGTGACACCAACCAAGAGACCCAGTACTTC. The full variable domain, with the rest looked up from reference TRBV25-1 and TRBJ2-5, is EADIYQTPRYLVIGTGKKITLECSQTMGHDKMYWYQQDPGMELHLIHYSYGVNSTEKGDLSSESTVSRIRTEHFPLTLESARPSHTSQYLCASSDTNQETQYFGPGTRLLVL.

This chain joins TRBV24-1 and TRBJ1-4; 10 bases are shared with TRBD1. Looked up from germline, CDR1 is KGHDR and CDR2 is SFDVKD. This CDR3 region has 17 residues. Trimming removed 8 bases from V and 0 bases from J; junction bases left unmatched: 8. In DNA form, the CDR3 reads TGTGCCACCACTCGGGACAGGGGAACCACAACTAATGAAAAACTGTTTTTT. This sequence encodes CATTRDRGTTTNEKLFF.

The rearrangement uses TRBV24-1 and TRBJ2-3; 8 bases align to TRBD2. The CDR3 loop spans 17 amino acids. J gave up 2 bases and V 4 bases, and 10 bases lay outside the gene matches. Germline-derived CDR1 and CDR2 are KGHDR and SFDVKD. The CDR3 DNA reads TGTGCCACCAGTGACCCGCACGGGGGGGACAACACAGATACGCAGTATTTT. It codes for CATSDPHGGDNTDTQYF.

About this clone: Different DNA sequences within this sample yield the same CDR3. This chain links TRBV11-2 with TRBJ1-2, with 9 bases identical to TRBD1. The germline V gene has CDR1 SGHAT and CDR2 FQNNGV. This CDR3 spans 14 amino acids. V dropped 3 bases and J dropped 4; count of bases not matched to a gene: 3. This CDR3 is CASSFSTGGYGYTF. The DNA for the CDR3 is TGTGCCAGCAGCTTCTCGACAGGGGGCTATGGCTACACCTTC.

The V gene is TRBV12-3 or TRBV12-4, the J gene TRBJ2-7; D is perhaps TRBD2 (5 bases). This CDR3 is 12 amino acids long. Trimming shortened V by 3 bases and J by 5 bases, and 8 bases separated the two germline ends. CDR3 loop: CASSFDSDEQYF. In nucleotides, the CDR3 is TGTGCCAGCAGTTTTGATAGCGACGAGCAGTACTTC.

The chain combines TRBV7-2 with TRBJ2-1; D is unresolved. V gave up 0 bases and J gave up 6 bases, with 12 bases separating them. The CDR3 has 15 residues. Germline-derived CDR1 and CDR2 are SGHTA and FQGNSA. CDR3 nucleotide sequence: TGTGCCAGCAGCTTAGCGCTCATTCCTGGCAATGAGCAGTTCTTC. It translates to CASSLALIPGNEQFF.

CDR3 loop: CASSYGTGANVLTF. CDR3 sequence (DNA): TGTGCCAGCAGTTACGGGACCGGGGCCAACGTCCTGACTTTC. This chain uses TRBV6-2 or TRBV6-3 with TRBJ2-6; either TRBD1 or TRBD2 may fit D (5 bases each). Germline V gene data show CDR1 as MNHEY and CDR2 as SVGEGT. Trimming shortened V by 2 bases and J by 4 bases, and 6 bases separated the two germline ends. This CDR3 is built from 14 residues.